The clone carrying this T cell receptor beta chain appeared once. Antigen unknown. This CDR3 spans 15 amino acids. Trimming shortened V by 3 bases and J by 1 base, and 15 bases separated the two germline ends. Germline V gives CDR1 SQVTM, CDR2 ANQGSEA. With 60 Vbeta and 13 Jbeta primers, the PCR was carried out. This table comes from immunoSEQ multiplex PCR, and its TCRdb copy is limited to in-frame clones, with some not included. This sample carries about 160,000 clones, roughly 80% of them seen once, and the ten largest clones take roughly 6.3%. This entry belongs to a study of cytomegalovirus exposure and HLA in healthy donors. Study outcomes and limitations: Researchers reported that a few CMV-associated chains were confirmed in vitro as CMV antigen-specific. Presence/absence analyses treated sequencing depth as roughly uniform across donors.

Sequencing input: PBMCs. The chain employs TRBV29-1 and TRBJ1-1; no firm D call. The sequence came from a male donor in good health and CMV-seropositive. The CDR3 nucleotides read TGCAGCGTTGAGGTATTGGGTGGGCCGAACACTGAAGCTTTCTTT. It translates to CSVEVLGGPNTEAFF.